Described below is a single T cell receptor beta chain sequence and its context. No cognate antigen has been identified for it. No qualities accompany the bases; no much larger clone lies one base away. V and J lose 0 bases and 3 bases, and a span of 12 bases separates them. Including cysteine and phenylalanine, the CDR3 has 16 amino acids. The kept DNA is CDR3 alone, 48 bases in frame from the first base. CDR1 and CDR2, looked up from the germline V gene (reference sequence), are LNHNV and YYDKDF. Each collaborating institution followed its own protocols to collect whole blood in K2EDTA tubes. For TCRbeta analysis, collaborators shipped samples as frozen whole blood, isolated PBMCs, or DNA extracted from either of those sample types. The data are from a study of blood T cell repertoires in COVID-19 (dated by TCRdb to 2018 to 2021). For the study in its entirety: Collaborator samples came from the United States, Italy and Spain and covered acute and convalescent phases of COVID-19. The prospective study material was composed of cDNA or gDNA derived from T cells, B-cell-depleted T cells, or PBMCs. The dataset comprised deeply sampled blood TCRbeta repertoires from subjects exposed to, actively infected with, or recovered from COVID-19. The repertoires were made available in a free public database intended to serve as a resource for research on the immune response to SARS-CoV-2. Samples came from the ongoing ImmuneRACE study (first 160 participants) plus 1,254 subjects from 6 global collaborators. Sample metadata almost always included a de-identified subject ID, COVID-19 status, age in years and sex. HLA class I and class II types, where available, came from metadata supplied by the sample provider rather than from assay-based typing. What the work shows at the level of the full study, not this receptor alone: Clinical and demographic metadata were provided uncurated, with the amount varying by source and participant.

The immunoSEQ Assay, a bias-controlled multiplex PCR, was used to amplify TCRbeta CDR3 regions from genomic DNA. As for the authors' bioinformatics: Nucleated cell counts per sample were estimated from amplification of reference gene primers within the assay. Sequence reads were collapsed and filtered to measure the absolute abundance of every unique TCRbeta CDR3 rearrangement. Productive Simpson clonality was computed per sample as the square root of Simpson's diversity index over productive rearrangements. TCRdb provides this immuneACCESS table in a form limited to in-frame rearrangements. Some clones are lacking; in checked studies, under half of them reflect an unresolved V gene, and why the rest are absent is not known. V and J calls and clone size follow that table, whereas D and trimming were derived from the DNA. The sample includes roughly 250,000 clones, with roughly 82% observed a single time. 4.9% of the sample rests with the top ten.

Sequenced input: peripheral blood. The V gene is TRBV15 and the J gene is TRBJ1-3; a tentative D match to TRBD1 spans 5 bases. The sequence was obtained from a woman older than 75 with active or convalescent COVID-19. DNA sequence: TGTGCCACCAGCAGAGAGGGGCCGTTATATGGAAACACCATATATTTT. Translation gives CATSREGPLYGNTIYF.